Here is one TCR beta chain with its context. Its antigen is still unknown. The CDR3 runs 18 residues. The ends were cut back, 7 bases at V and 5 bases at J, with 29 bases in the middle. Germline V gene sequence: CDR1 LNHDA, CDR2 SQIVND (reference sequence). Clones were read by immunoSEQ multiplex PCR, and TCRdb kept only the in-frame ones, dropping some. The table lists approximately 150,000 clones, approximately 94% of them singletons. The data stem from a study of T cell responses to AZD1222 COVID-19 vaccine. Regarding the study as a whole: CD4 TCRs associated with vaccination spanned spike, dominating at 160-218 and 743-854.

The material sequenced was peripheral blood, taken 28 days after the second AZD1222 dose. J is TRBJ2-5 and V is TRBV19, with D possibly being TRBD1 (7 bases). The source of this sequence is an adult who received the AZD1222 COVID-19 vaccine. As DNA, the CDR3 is TGTGCCAGTATTAATATCGGGGGACAGATCCTACAAGGGGAGACCCAGTACTTC. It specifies CASINIGGQILQGETQYF.